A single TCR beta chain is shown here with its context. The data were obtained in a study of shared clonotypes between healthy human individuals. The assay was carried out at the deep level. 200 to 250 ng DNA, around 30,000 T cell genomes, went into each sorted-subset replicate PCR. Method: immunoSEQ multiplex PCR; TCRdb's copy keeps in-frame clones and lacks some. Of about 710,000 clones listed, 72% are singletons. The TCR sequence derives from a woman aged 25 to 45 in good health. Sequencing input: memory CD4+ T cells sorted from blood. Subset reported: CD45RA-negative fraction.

This chain's CDR3 is CASSLLGQGENTQYF. CDR3 sequence (DNA): TGTGCCAGCAGTTTGTTGGGGCAGGGAGAGAATACGCAGTATTTT. The chain couples TRBV27 to TRBJ2-3, with D tentatively TRBD1 or TRBD2 (5 bases each). CDR1 is MNHEY and CDR2 is SMNVEV in the germline V gene (reference sequence). Trimming shortened V by 3 bases and J by 7 bases, and 17 bases separated the two germline ends. The CDR3 length is 15 residues.